This TCR beta chain was captured by sequencing in a study of TIL therapy for anti-PD-1-resistant metastatic lung cancer. At the level of the study: Most patients had lung adenocarcinoma; several tumors were EGFR-mutant, two ALK-rearranged; half smoked currently or formerly. Tumors carried a median about 1.4 non-synonymous mutations per megabase. Study outcomes and limitations: This highly selected cohort may not generalize to typical lung cancer patients.

V lost 0 bases, J lost 6 bases, and 3 bases lay in between. The CDR3 totals 12 residues. The germline CDR1 and CDR2 sequences are ENHRY and SYGVKD. Regarding time point: pre-treatment sample, taken before nivolumab and TIL therapy. The libraries were made with immunoSEQ v3. The assay was immunoSEQ multiplex PCR, and TCRdb's table has in-frame clones only and misses some. The table lists around 19,000 clones, under 90% of them singletons. The sample holds a few counts of this clone. Its antigen remains unknown. This sample comprised blood, obtained at baseline. V is TRBV10-3 and J is TRBJ1-5; D ambiguous. This clonotype was obtained from a person aged 25-85 years with non-small cell lung cancer. Here the CDR3 reads CAISESTQPQHF. The CDR3 coding sequence is TGTGCCATCAGTGAGTCGACTCAGCCCCAGCATTTT.